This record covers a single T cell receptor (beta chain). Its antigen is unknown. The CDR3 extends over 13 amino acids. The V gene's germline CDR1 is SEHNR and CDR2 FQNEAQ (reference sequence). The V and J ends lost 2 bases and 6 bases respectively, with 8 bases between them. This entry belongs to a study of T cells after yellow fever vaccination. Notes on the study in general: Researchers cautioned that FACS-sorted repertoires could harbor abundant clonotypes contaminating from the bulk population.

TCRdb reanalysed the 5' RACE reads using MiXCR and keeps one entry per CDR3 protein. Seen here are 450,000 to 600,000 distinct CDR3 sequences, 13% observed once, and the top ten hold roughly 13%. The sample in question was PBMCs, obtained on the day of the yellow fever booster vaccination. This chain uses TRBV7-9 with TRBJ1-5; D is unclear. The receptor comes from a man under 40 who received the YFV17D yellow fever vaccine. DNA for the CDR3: TGTGCCAGCAGCTTACTCGCTGGTCAGCCCCAGCATTTT. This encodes CASSLLAGQPQHF.